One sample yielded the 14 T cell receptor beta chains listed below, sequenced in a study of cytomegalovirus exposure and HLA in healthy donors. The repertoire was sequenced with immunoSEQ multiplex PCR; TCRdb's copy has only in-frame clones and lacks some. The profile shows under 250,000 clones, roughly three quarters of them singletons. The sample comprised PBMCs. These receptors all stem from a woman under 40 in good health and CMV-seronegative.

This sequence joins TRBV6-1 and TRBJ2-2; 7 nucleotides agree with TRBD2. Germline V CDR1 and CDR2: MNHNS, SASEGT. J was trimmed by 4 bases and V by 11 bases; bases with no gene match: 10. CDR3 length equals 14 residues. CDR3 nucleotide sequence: TGTGCCGGCGAAGAGTGGGGGGGCACCGGGGAGCTGTTTTTT. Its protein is CAGEEWGGTGELFF.

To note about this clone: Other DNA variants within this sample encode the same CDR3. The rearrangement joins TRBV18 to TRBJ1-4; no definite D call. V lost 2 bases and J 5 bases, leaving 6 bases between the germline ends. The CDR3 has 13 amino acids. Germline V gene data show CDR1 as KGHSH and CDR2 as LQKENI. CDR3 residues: CASSPGLNEKLFF. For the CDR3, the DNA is TGTGCCAGCTCACCAGGGCTCAATGAAAAACTGTTTTTT.

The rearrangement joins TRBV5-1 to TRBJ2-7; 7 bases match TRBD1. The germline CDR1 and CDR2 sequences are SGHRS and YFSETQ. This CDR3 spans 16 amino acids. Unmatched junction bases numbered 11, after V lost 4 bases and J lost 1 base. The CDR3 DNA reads TGCGCCAGCAGCCTTAGAGGGACAGTACTGTCCTACGAGCAGTACTTC. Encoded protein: CASSLRGTVLSYEQYF.

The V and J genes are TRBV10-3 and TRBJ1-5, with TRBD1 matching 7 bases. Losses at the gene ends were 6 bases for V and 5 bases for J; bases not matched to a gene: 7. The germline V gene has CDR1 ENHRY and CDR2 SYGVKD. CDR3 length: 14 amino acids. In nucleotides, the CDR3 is TGTGCCATCAGGAAGGGGGCCAACGATCAGCCCCAGCATTTT. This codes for CAIRKGANDQPQHF.

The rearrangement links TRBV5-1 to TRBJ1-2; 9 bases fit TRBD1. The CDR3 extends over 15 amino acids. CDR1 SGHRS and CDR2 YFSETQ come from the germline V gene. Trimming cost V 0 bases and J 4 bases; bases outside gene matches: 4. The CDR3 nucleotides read TGCGCCAGCAGCTTGGCAACAGGGGGCTTCTATGGCTACACCTTC. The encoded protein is CASSLATGGFYGYTF.

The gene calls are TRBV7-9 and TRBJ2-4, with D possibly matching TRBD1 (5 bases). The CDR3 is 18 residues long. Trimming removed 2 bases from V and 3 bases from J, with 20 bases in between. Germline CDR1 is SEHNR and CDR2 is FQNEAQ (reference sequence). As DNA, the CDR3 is TGTGCCAGCAGCTTACAACCTACCAGGGATACGGGCAAAAACATTCAGTACTTC. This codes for CASSLQPTRDTGKNIQYF.

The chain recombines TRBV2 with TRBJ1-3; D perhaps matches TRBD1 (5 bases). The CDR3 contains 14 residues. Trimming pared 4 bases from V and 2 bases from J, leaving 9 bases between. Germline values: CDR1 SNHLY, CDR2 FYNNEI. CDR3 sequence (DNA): TGTGCCAGCAGTGGACAGCCCCCTGGAAACACCATATATTTT. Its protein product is CASSGQPPGNTIYF. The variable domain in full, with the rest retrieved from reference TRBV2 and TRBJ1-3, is EPEVTQTPSHQVTQMGQEVILRCVPISNHLYFYWYRQILGQKVEFLVSFYNNEISEKSEIFDDQFSVERPDGSNFTLKIRSTKLEDSAMYFCASSGQPPGNTIYFGEGSWLTVV.

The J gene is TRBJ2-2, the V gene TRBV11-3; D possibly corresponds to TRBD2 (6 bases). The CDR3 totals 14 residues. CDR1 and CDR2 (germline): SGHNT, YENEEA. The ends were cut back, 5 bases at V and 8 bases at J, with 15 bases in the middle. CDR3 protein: CASSPTFGGGELFF. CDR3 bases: TGTGCCAGCAGCCCGACCTTTGGAGGGGGGGAGCTGTTTTTT.

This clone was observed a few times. Here the CDR3 DNA reads TGTGCCAGCAGCATAAGGGGGCAGAAAGACTATGGCTACACCTTC. It codes for CASSIRGQKDYGYTF. The V and J genes are TRBV11-2 and TRBJ1-2; 7 bases match TRBD1. V was clipped by 5 bases and J by 3 bases; unmatched bases: 9. The CDR3 spans 15 residues. The germline CDR1 and CDR2 sequences are SGHAT and FQNNGV.

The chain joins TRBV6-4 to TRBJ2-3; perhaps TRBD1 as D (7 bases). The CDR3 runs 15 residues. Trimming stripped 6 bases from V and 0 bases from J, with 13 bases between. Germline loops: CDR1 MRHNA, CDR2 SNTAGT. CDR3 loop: CASSSAGQSTDTQYF. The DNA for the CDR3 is TGTGCCAGCAGCTCGGCGGGACAGAGCACAGATACGCAGTATTTT.

The CDR3: CASSQDGDRPRGNQPQHF. CDR3 nucleotide sequence: TGCGCCAGCAGCCAAGATGGGGACAGGCCGAGGGGCAATCAGCCCCAGCATTTT. This chain links TRBV4-1 with TRBJ1-5; 8 nucleotides line up with TRBD1. Unmatched junction bases numbered 9, after V lost 0 bases and J lost 2 bases. There are 18 residues in the CDR3. Germline V gives CDR1 MGHRA, CDR2 YSYEKL.

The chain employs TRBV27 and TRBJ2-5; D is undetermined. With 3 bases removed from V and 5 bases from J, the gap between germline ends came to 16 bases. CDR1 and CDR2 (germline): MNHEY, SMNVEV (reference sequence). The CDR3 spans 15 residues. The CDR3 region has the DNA TGTGCCAGCAGTTTCCCGTCCAGCGTGTTTGAGACCCAGTACTTC. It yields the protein CASSFPSSVFETQYF.

The CDR3 DNA reads TGTGCCACCAGCACAGGGGCGGCTGGGGCCAACGTCCTGACTTTC. It is translated as CATSTGAAGANVLTF. This rearrangement joins TRBV15 to TRBJ2-6, with a possible D match to TRBD1 (6 bases). Germline V gene lookup returns CDR1 LNHNV and CDR2 YYDKDF (reference sequence). The length of the CDR3 is 15 residues. The germline V and J ends were trimmed by 4 bases and 2 bases, with 9 bases remaining between them.

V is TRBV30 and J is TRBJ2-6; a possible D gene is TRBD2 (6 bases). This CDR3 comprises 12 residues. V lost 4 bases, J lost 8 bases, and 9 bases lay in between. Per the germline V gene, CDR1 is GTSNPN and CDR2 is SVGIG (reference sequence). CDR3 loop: CAWNGGTNVLTF. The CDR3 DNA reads TGTGCCTGGAATGGAGGGACCAACGTCCTGACTTTC.